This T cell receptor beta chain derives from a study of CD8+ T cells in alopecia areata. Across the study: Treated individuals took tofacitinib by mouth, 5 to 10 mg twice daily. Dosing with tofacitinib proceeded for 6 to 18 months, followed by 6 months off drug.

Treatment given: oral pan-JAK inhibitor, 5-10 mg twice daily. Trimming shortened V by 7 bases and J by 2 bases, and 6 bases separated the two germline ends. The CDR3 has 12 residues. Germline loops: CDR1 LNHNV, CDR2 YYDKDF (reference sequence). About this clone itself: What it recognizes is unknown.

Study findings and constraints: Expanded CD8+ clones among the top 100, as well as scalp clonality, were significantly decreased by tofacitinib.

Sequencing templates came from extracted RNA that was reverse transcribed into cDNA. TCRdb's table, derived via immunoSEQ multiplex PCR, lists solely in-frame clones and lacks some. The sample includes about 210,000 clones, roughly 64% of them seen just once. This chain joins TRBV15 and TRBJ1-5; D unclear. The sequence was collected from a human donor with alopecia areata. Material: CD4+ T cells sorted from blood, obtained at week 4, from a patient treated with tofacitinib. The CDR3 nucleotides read TGTGCCACCACCTTGGGCAATCAGCCCCAGCATTTT. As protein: CATTLGNQPQHF.